These T cell receptor beta chains were read from a single sample in a study of early T cells in non-severe SARS-CoV-2 infection. TCRdb re-analysed the 5' RACE reads in MiXCR, keeping a single row per CDR3 protein. The repertoire has fewer than 80,000 distinct CDR3 sequences, roughly 8.7% of them found once; the top ten carry about 6.1%. The sample taken for sequencing was whole blood. These receptors came from an adult who was a healthcare worker with PCR-confirmed SARS-CoV-2 infection or an uninfected control (not recorded which). CDR3s include the opening cysteine and the closing phenylalanine or tryptophan. A D gene is named only where the DNA matches it firmly. Clone size is given for some rows only: seen once, a few or many times, or a class if the clone is expanded.

v_call	clone_size	j_call	d_call	cdr3_nt	cdr3_aa
TRBV11-2	-	TRBJ2-1	TRBD2	TGTGCCAGCAGCCTACGGGTCGGGACTAGTGGGAATGAGCAGTTCTTC	CASSLRVGTSGNEQFF
TRBV10-2	many	TRBJ1-4	TRBD1	TGCGCCAGCAGTTCAGGGGGCGCCGGTGAAAAACTGTTTTTT	CASSSGGAGEKLFF
TRBV6-2/TRBV6-3	-	TRBJ2-3	-	TGTGCCAGCAGTTACTCCGGACACCGAAGCACAGATACGCAGTATTTT	CASSYSGHRSTDTQYF
TRBV27	few	TRBJ2-7	TRBD1	TGTGCCAGCAGTTTAGCTTCGGGACAGCCCGTTAAAGAGCAGTACTTC	CASSLASGQPVKEQYF
TRBV7-3	few	TRBJ2-6	-	TGTGCCAGCAGCCCTGGGGGGACTGGGGCCAACGTCCTGACTTTC	CASSPGGTGANVLTF
TRBV6-2/TRBV6-3	many	TRBJ2-7	-	TGTGCCAGCAGTTACCCCCTGGACTACTCCTACGAGCAGTACTTC	CASSYPLDYSYEQYF
TRBV10-3	few	TRBJ2-2	TRBD2	TGTGCCATCACGGCGGGAGTCGTTAACGGGGAGCTGTTTTTT	CAITAGVVNGELFF
TRBV19	few	TRBJ1-5	-	TGTGCCAGTGTGGGCACCGGCAATCAGGCCCAGCATTTT	CASVGTGNQAQHF
TRBV19	many	TRBJ2-1	TRBD2	TGTGCCAGTAGTCGGGAGGGGCATAAAGTTTGGGAGCAGTTCTTC	CASSREGHKVWEQFF
TRBV7-6	few	TRBJ1-6	-	TGTGCCAGCAGCTTAGCCCCAGGGGAGGGCAATTCACCCCTCCACTTT	CASSLAPGEGNSPLHF
TRBV4-2	many	TRBJ2-5	-	TGTGCCAGCAGCCAAGAGGGGTTTCAAGAGACCCAGTACTTC	CASSQEGFQETQYF
TRBV20-1	few	TRBJ2-1	-	TGCAGTGCCCCTGGTTACAATGAGCAGTTCTTC	CSAPGYNEQFF
TRBV7-2	few	TRBJ2-7	-	TGTGCCAGCAGTTCCGAACAGGGTTACGAGCAGTACTTC	CASSSEQGYEQYF
TRBV29-1	-	TRBJ2-7	TRBD2	TGCAGCGCTACCGGGGGGACTTACGAGCAGTACTTC	CSATGGTYEQYF
TRBV29-1	-	TRBJ2-3	-	TGCAGCGTTGACCAACAGGGCACAGATACGCAGTATTTT	CSVDQQGTDTQYF
TRBV14	-	TRBJ2-1	TRBD1	TGTGCCAGCAGCCCCCACCCCAGGGGGCGCGGTGAGCAGTTCTTC	CASSPHPRGRGEQFF
TRBV29-1	once	TRBJ2-5	TRBD1	TGCAGCGTTCACTGGACAGGGGATTGCGAGACCCAGTACTTC	CSVHWTGDCETQYF
TRBV10-3	-	TRBJ2-2	-	TGTGCCATCAGTGAAACCGGGGAGCTGTTTTTT	CAISETGELFF
TRBV28	many	TRBJ2-5	-	TGTGCCAGCAGTTCCCCGGGGTTCTCGGAGACCCAGTACTTC	CASSSPGFSETQYF
TRBV6-5	-	TRBJ1-4	TRBD1	TGTGCCAGCAGCAAATCAGGGGGCGCAAATGAAAAACTGTTTTTT	CASSKSGGANEKLFF
TRBV6-2/TRBV6-3	-	TRBJ1-6	TRBD1	TGTGCCAGCAGTGACTACAGGGGGCGAGACCGGCCGCCCCTCCACTTT	CASSDYRGRDRPPLHF
TRBV4-3	-	TRBJ1-4	-	TGCGCCAGCAGCCAAGACGTAGCAGGACGGGATGAAAAACTGTTTTTT	CASSQDVAGRDEKLFF
TRBV5-1	-	TRBJ2-7	TRBD2	TGCGCCAGCAGCTTCGGGGGGAATTGTGGAAAGCAGTACTTC	CASSFGGNCGKQYF
TRBV19	many	TRBJ2-1	-	TGTGCCAGTAGTGGGGGATCCCTGGGGAATGAGCAGTTCTTC	CASSGGSLGNEQFF
TRBV19	-	TRBJ2-6	TRBD2	TGTGCCAGTAGCATAGCGGGAGGGCCTTCTGGGGCCAACGTCCTGACTTTC	CASSIAGGPSGANVLTF
TRBV5-1	few	TRBJ2-2	TRBD1	TGCGCCAGCAGCCCCGGACAGGGAGCCGGGGAGCTGTTTTTT	CASSPGQGAGELFF
TRBV20-1	-	TRBJ2-3	TRBD2	TGCAGTGCTGGCCCCGCCGCTAGCGGGGGGAAAGATACGCAGTATTTT	CSAGPAASGGKDTQYF
TRBV6-1	-	TRBJ1-3	-	TGTGCCAGCGCCCGCTACCTAAACACCATATATTTT	CASARYLNTIYF
TRBV27	-	TRBJ1-1	-	TGTGCCAGCAGTCCCCTTGAGGGTTACACTGAAGCTTTCTTT	CASSPLEGYTEAFF
TRBV20-1	many	TRBJ1-1	-	TGCAGTGCCACTCGGACACCGAACACTGAAGCTTTCTTT	CSATRTPNTEAFF
TRBV29-1	few	TRBJ1-2	TRBD1	TGCAGCGTTGCGAAAGGACAGGGGCTGGACACCTTC	CSVAKGQGLDTF
TRBV5-1	few	TRBJ2-1	TRBD2	TGCGCCAGCAGCTTGGTTGCGGGAGTGTCGTACAATGAGCAGTTCTTC	CASSLVAGVSYNEQFF
TRBV6-6	few	TRBJ2-3	-	TGTGCCAGCAGTTACCCCGACCAGGGTAGCACAGATACGCAGTATTTT	CASSYPDQGSTDTQYF
TRBV5-1	-	TRBJ2-7	-	TGCGCCAGCAGCGGGGCGGACGAGCAGTACTTC	CASSGADEQYF
TRBV20-1	few	TRBJ2-3	-	TGCAGTGCTCCAGGGTTGAGCACAGATACGCAGTATTTT	CSAPGLSTDTQYF
TRBV5-1	many	TRBJ2-7	TRBD1	TGCGCCAGCAGCTTGGTCTTAGACAGGGCCGGCGAGCAGTACTTC	CASSLVLDRAGEQYF
TRBV2	many	TRBJ1-1	-	TGTGCCAGCAGTGACTCCAGGACGAACACTGAAGCTTTCTTT	CASSDSRTNTEAFF
TRBV30	many	TRBJ2-7	TRBD1	TGTGCCTGGAGAGACGACAGGGGCCACGAGCAGTACTTC	CAWRDDRGHEQYF
TRBV19	many	TRBJ2-2	-	TGTGCCAGTAGTATAGCATGGGGGGCGGACCGGGAGCTGTTTTTT	CASSIAWGADRELFF
TRBV5-1	many	TRBJ2-1	TRBD2	TGCGCCAGCAGCCCCTTAGCGGGGGGGCACCCCTCCTACAATGAGCAGTTCTTC	CASSPLAGGHPSYNEQFF
TRBV24-1	many	TRBJ1-1	-	TGTGCCACCAGTGATTTTCCAAATAACACTGAAGCTTTCTTT	CATSDFPNNTEAFF
TRBV6-2/TRBV6-3	many	TRBJ2-2	-	TGTGCCAGCAGCAACCCTGGACTATCCGAGGGGTGGCTGTTTTTT	CASSNPGLSEGWLFF
TRBV11-2	many	TRBJ2-2	-	TGTGCCAGCAGCTTAGCTCGGTCCATCGGGGAGCTGTTTTTT	CASSLARSIGELFF
TRBV2	many	TRBJ2-3	TRBD1	TGTGCCAGCAGGGGGACAGCCTCCCCCAATTGTTTT	CASRGTASPNCF
TRBV28	many	TRBJ1-2	TRBD1	TGTGCCAGCAGGGACCGGGACAGGGCCTATGGCTACACCTTC	CASRDRDRAYGYTF
TRBV18	-	TRBJ1-2	-	TGTGCCAGCTCAAGCGAACAGGGCAACTATGGCTACACCTTC	CASSSEQGNYGYTF
TRBV7-9	-	TRBJ2-7	TRBD2	TGTGCCAGCAGCTCGTCGGGGGGATGGGGAACCTACGAGCAGTACTTC	CASSSSGGWGTYEQYF
TRBV12-3/TRBV12-4	many	TRBJ2-1	-	TGTGCCAGCAAAACTCCGGGACCGAATTGGGGTGAGCAGTTCTTC	CASKTPGPNWGEQFF
TRBV27	medium-sized	TRBJ2-2	TRBD1	TGTGCCAGCAAACTTACAGGGGGAGGCACCGGGGAGCTGTTTTTT	CASKLTGGGTGELFF
TRBV29-1	-	TRBJ2-3	TRBD2	TGCAGCGTTGGCGGGGCGGGAGGAGATACGCAGTATTTT	CSVGGAGGDTQYF